Each of the 20 T cell receptor beta chains below was sequenced from the same sample in a study of blood T cell repertoires in COVID-19 (dated by TCRdb to the early 2020s). The library relied on the immunoSEQ multiplex PCR assay. In its TCRdb copy, this immuneACCESS table keeps in-frame sequences only and misses some clones. Where compared with another copy, unresolved V genes explain less than half of these, and the others have no known cause. This sample has 200,000 to 300,000 clones in its table, and 75% to 95% of those were observed once. The top ten clones comprise approximately 2.5% of the sample. Sequences were obtained from peripheral blood. The receptors were gathered from a person under 30 with COVID-19, enrolled during active disease.

The rearrangement links TRBV9 to TRBJ2-7; the match to TRBD2 covers 7 bases. CDR1 is SGDLS and CDR2 is YYNGEE in the germline V gene. The ends lost 0 bases at V and 4 bases at J; junction bases unmatched: 7. The CDR3 has 15 residues. The CDR3 nucleotides are TGTGCCAGCAGCGTAGGTTGGGGCGGGAGTTACGAGCAGTACTTC. Protein sequence: CASSVGWGGSYEQYF.

The chain recombines TRBV11-2 with TRBJ1-2; 7 bases agree with TRBD1. Germline-derived CDR1 and CDR2 are SGHAT and FQNNGV. The CDR3 spans 14 residues. Germline trimming cut 5 bases from V and 6 bases from J; bases unmatched to any gene: 9. CDR3 nucleotide sequence: TGTGCCAGCAGCCAAACCGGGACAGTCGATGGCTACACCTTC. Translated, it gives CASSQTGTVDGYTF.

V and J are TRBV3-1 (or the pseudogene TRBV3-2) and TRBJ1-2, with 7 bases aligning to TRBD1. The CDR3 loop spans 12 amino acids. V shed 1 base, J shed 13 bases, and the junction held 6 bases outside the gene matches. The germline gives CDR1 LGHDT, CDR2 YNNKEL (reference sequence). DNA of the CDR3: TGTGCCAGCAGCCAAGGACCTGGGACAGCCACCTTC. This gives the protein CASSQGPGTATF.

The J gene is TRBJ1-4, the V gene TRBV6-1; TRBD1 is a possible D gene (6 bases). The CDR3 has 15 amino acids. Germline assignment: CDR1 MNHNS and CDR2 SASEGT. Trimming shortened V by 3 bases and J by 8 bases, and 16 bases separated the two germline ends. The CDR3 DNA reads as TGTGCCAGCAGTGATCCCAGGGGCACCGGGGAAAAACTGTTTTTT. It encodes CASSDPRGTGEKLFF.

This chain connects TRBV27 to TRBJ2-1; D is perhaps TRBD1 (5 bases). This CDR3 is 13 amino acids long. The V gene lost 6 bases and the J gene lost 10 bases, with 16 bases spanning the gap. Germline V gene sequence: CDR1 MNHEY, CDR2 SMNVEV (reference sequence). The CDR3 nucleotides read TGTGCCAGCAGCCCATCAGGGCCTTTAGAGCAGTTCTTC. Amino acid sequence: CASSPSGPLEQFF.

The chain employs TRBV19 and TRBJ2-7; 10 nucleotides align to TRBD1. CDR1 is LNHDA, CDR2 SQIVND, per germline (reference sequence). J lost 5 bases, V lost 3 bases, and 4 bases had no gene match. This CDR3 spans 14 amino acids. CDR3 amino acids: CASSIQGQGNEQYF. DNA for the CDR3: TGTGCCAGTAGTATCCAGGGACAGGGGAACGAGCAGTACTTC.

Only one count was recorded for this clone. This rearrangement joins TRBV9 to TRBJ1-2; D unresolved. V was cut by 0 bases and J by 14 bases, with 14 bases left in between. CDR3 size: 12 residues. Germline CDR1 is SGDLS and CDR2 is YYNGEE. Written as DNA, the CDR3 is TGTGCCAGCAGCGTAGGTACGGACTGGCCGACCTTC. Translated: CASSVGTDWPTF. Full variable domain (remainder filled in from reference TRBV9 and TRBJ1-2): DSGVTQTPKHLITATGQRVTLRCSPRSGDLSVYWYQQSLDQGLQFLIQYYNGEERAKGNILERFSAQQFPDLHSELNLSSLELGDSALYFCASSVGTDWPTFGSGTRLTVV.

The genes are TRBV19 and TRBJ1-1, with D perhaps matching TRBD1 (5 bases). Trimming removed 3 bases at V and 5 bases at J, with 13 bases between. From germline, CDR1 is LNHDA and CDR2 SQIVND (reference sequence). The CDR3 spans 14 residues. The CDR3 loop reads CASSIFLGGTEAFF. For the CDR3, the DNA is TGTGCCAGTAGTATCTTCCTCGGGGGTACTGAAGCTTTCTTT.

The chain combines TRBV5-1 with TRBJ2-1, with 7 bases identical to TRBD2. This CDR3 has 17 residues. V lost 4 bases, J lost 5 bases, and 15 bases stayed unmatched. CDR1 SGHRS and CDR2 YFSETQ come from the germline V gene. The CDR3 DNA is TGCGCCAGCAGCCAAAACCTCGGGACTAAAGGGGACAATGAGCAGTTCTTC. It translates to CASSQNLGTKGDNEQFF. The complete variable domain, with remaining parts taken from reference TRBV5-1 and TRBJ2-1, reads KAGVTQTPRYLIKTRGQQVTLSCSPISGHRSVSWYQQTPGQGLQFLFEYFSETQRNKGNFPGRFSGRQFSNSRSEMNVSTLELGDSALYLCASSQNLGTKGDNEQFFGPGTRLTVL.

This chain connects TRBV27 to TRBJ2-4; D may be TRBD1 (5 bases). The germline V gene encodes CDR1 MNHEY and CDR2 SMNVEV (reference sequence). CDR3 size: 17 residues. V was shortened by 3 bases and J by 0 bases, with 15 bases between the two germline ends. The CDR3 protein is CASSLWTPGIAKNIQYF. CDR3 bases: TGTGCCAGCAGTTTGTGGACACCCGGTATAGCCAAAAACATTCAGTACTTC.

This chain's CDR3 is CATSREYGLSYGYTF. The CDR3 DNA sequence: TGTGCCACCAGCAGAGAGTACGGGTTGTCCTATGGCTACACCTTC. The rearrangement links TRBV15 to TRBJ1-2; the D is unclear. This CDR3 is 15 amino acids long. The germline V gene encodes CDR1 LNHNV and CDR2 YYDKDF (reference sequence). V lost 0 bases and J lost 4, with 12 bases in between.

Within the sample, this clone is medium-sized. The J gene is TRBJ2-5, the V gene TRBV6-1; 9 bases fit TRBD2. Germline CDR1 and CDR2: MNHNS and SASEGT. J was trimmed by 6 bases and V by 0 bases; bases with no gene match: 11. The CDR3 has 17 amino acids. CDR3: CASSEAQGGRAVKTQYF. In DNA form, the CDR3 reads TGTGCCAGCAGTGAAGCGCAAGGCGGGAGGGCCGTGAAGACCCAGTACTTC.

The chain employs TRBV7-6 and TRBJ2-7, with D hard to call. V was pared by 1 base and J by 2 bases, with 6 bases between. This CDR3 comprises 13 residues. Germline lookup yields CDR1 SGHVS and CDR2 FNYEAQ. The CDR3 DNA reads as TGTGCCAGCAGCTTAGATCAGGCCTACGAGCAGTACTTC. Protein: CASSLDQAYEQYF.

The genes are TRBV6-4 and TRBJ2-1; 11 bases agree with TRBD2. Per germline, CDR1 MRHNA and CDR2 SNTAGT. This CDR3 is 18 amino acids long. V was clipped by 0 bases and J by 7 bases; unmatched bases: 11. The CDR3, as DNA: TGTGCCAGCAGTGACTCCCCATTAGCGGGAGGGCCGTCGAATGAGCAGTTCTTC. Its protein product is CASSDSPLAGGPSNEQFF.

The gene calls are TRBV5-5 and TRBJ2-1; 7 positions match TRBD2. The CDR3 covers 16 residues. CDR1 and CDR2 from the germline V gene are SGHKS and YYEKEE (reference sequence). V dropped 3 bases and J dropped 1; count of bases not matched to a gene: 7. This chain's CDR3 is CASSSYLAGSYNEQFF. The CDR3 nucleotides read TGTGCCAGCAGCTCCTATTTAGCGGGTTCCTACAATGAGCAGTTCTTC. The whole variable domain, filled in from reference TRBV5-5 and TRBJ2-1, reads DAGVTQSPTHLIKTRGQQVTLRCSPISGHKSVSWYQQVLGQGPQFIFQYYEKEERGRGNFPDRFSARQFPNYSSELNVNALLLGDSALYLCASSSYLAGSYNEQFFGPGTRLTVL.

The J gene is TRBJ2-1, the V gene TRBV7-2; no reliable D call. The CDR3 spans 13 residues. V lost 2 bases to trimming and J lost 9 bases, with 11 bases between them. Looked up from germline, CDR1 is SGHTA and CDR2 is FQGNSA. The CDR3 is CASSLTQGGEQFF. The CDR3 region has the DNA TGTGCCAGCAGCTTAACCCAAGGCGGTGAGCAGTTCTTC.

This chain connects TRBV30 to TRBJ1-6; TRBD1 might be the D (5 bases). The V and J ends lost 2 bases and 5 bases respectively, with 10 bases between them. Germline V gene data show CDR1 as GTSNPN and CDR2 as SVGIG (reference sequence). The CDR3 sequence is 14 residues long. The CDR3 reads CAWSRGLDNSPLHF. The CDR3 coding sequence is TGTGCCTGGAGTAGGGGCCTAGATAATTCACCCCTCCACTTT.

The chain employs TRBV10-1 and TRBJ2-1; 10 positions agree with TRBD2. Germline values: CDR1 WNHNN, CDR2 SYGVQD (reference sequence). Trimming took 2 bases from V and 7 from J; bases not matched to a gene: 5. The CDR3 spans 15 residues. CDR3 nucleotides: TGCGCCAGCAGTGAGGAGCGGGAGGGCCAAAATGAGCAGTTCTTC. As protein: CASSEEREGQNEQFF.

In nucleotides, the CDR3 is TGTGCCAGCAGTTTATCTACAGGGGCGAGGCCCCAGCATTTT. Its translation: CASSLSTGARPQHF. The chain combines TRBV27 with TRBJ1-5; 7 nucleotides align to TRBD1. Germline CDR1 reads MNHEY; CDR2 reads SMNVEV (reference sequence). Trimming removed 0 bases from V and 9 bases from J; junction bases left unmatched: 5. CDR3 size: 14 residues.

The V and J genes are TRBV28 and TRBJ1-2, with 7 bases fitting TRBD1. Losses at the gene ends were 6 bases for V and 4 bases for J; bases not matched to a gene: 5. CDR3 length: 13 residues. Germline V gene lookup returns CDR1 MDHEN and CDR2 SYDVKM. This CDR3 is CASSMGQIYGYTF. In DNA, the CDR3 is TGTGCCAGCAGCATGGGACAGATCTATGGCTACACCTTC.